This entry lists 8 T cell receptor beta chains sequenced from one sample in a study of cytomegalovirus exposure and HLA in healthy donors. The PCR contained 60 Vbeta and 13 Jbeta primers. Sequencing was performed with immunoSEQ multiplex PCR; in TCRdb, only in-frame clones are kept and a portion is missing. The sample yields about 160,000 clones, about four fifths seen once. Sequenced material: PBMCs. These receptors came from a girl aged 5-17 years in good health and CMV-seropositive.

The V and J genes are TRBV28 and TRBJ2-7; possibly TRBD2 for D (6 bases). From germline, CDR1 is MDHEN and CDR2 SYDVKM. V lost 3 bases to trimming and J lost 6 bases, with 12 bases between them. The CDR3 sequence is 13 residues long. In DNA form, the CDR3 reads TGTGCCAGCAGTTTTGGGCAGGGAGGCGAGCAGTACTTC. This translates into CASSFGQGGEQYF. The variable domain in full, with the rest retrieved from reference TRBV28 and TRBJ2-7, is DVKVTQSSRYLVKRTGEKVFLECVQDMDHENMFWYRQDPGLGLRLIYFSYDVKMKEKGDIPEGYSVSREKKERFSLILESASTNQTSMYLCASSFGQGGEQYFGPGTRLTVT.

The sample holds one count of this clone. The chain employs TRBV28 and TRBJ2-3; tentative D call: TRBD1 (6 bases). Germline values: CDR1 MDHEN, CDR2 SYDVKM. Trimming took off 1 base at V and 3 bases at J, with 11 bases between the two ends. The CDR3 is made up of 15 amino acids. Here the CDR3 reads CASSLYRVSTDTQYF. The CDR3, as DNA: TGTGCCAGCAGTTTATACAGGGTTAGTACAGATACGCAGTATTTT.

The V and J genes are TRBV7-6 and TRBJ1-1, with D possibly matching TRBD1 (6 bases). This CDR3 comprises 15 residues. Germline CDR1 reads SGHVS; CDR2 reads FNYEAQ. V was pared by 5 bases and J by 1 base, with 14 bases between. CDR3 amino acids: CASSRQTGANTEAFF. Here the CDR3 DNA reads TGTGCCAGCAGCCGACAGACAGGAGCGAACACTGAAGCTTTCTTT.

The chain uses TRBV30 and TRBJ1-2; D may be TRBD1 (5 bases). Looked up from germline, CDR1 is GTSNPN and CDR2 is SVGIG (reference sequence). Trimming removed 0 bases from V and 6 bases from J, with 11 bases in between. The CDR3 spans 13 residues. DNA of the CDR3: TGTGCCTGGAGTGTACAGACAGCTAATGGCTACACCTTC. Translating gives CAWSVQTANGYTF.

The count of this clone is one. The same CDR3 can be traced to other DNA sequences in this sample. V usage is TRBV28 and J usage is TRBJ2-2; 13 bases line up with TRBD2. Germline V CDR1 and CDR2: MDHEN, SYDVKM. V was clipped by 4 bases and J by 3 bases; unmatched bases: 5. CDR3 length: 17 residues. CDR3 region: CASSSRTSGGYTGELFF. In nucleotides, the CDR3 is TGTGCCAGCAGTTCCCGGACTAGCGGGGGATACACCGGGGAGCTGTTTTTT.

Written as DNA, the CDR3 is TGTGCCTGGGATGGACACCAGAACACTGAAGCTTTCTTT. Encoded protein: CAWDGHQNTEAFF. The chain links TRBV30 to TRBJ1-1; perhaps TRBD1 as D (5 bases). The germline V gene encodes CDR1 GTSNPN and CDR2 SVGIG (reference sequence). Trimming pared 5 bases from V and 1 base from J, leaving 11 bases between. This CDR3 comprises 13 residues.

This clone was seen just once. This chain connects TRBV2 to TRBJ2-5, with a possible D match to TRBD1 (6 bases). The germline V and J ends were trimmed by 6 bases and 5 bases, with 13 bases remaining between them. CDR1 is SNHLY, CDR2 FYNNEI, per germline. The length of the CDR3 is 13 residues. The CDR3 nucleotides read TGTGCCAGCAGGCCGAGTGGGGGCGAGACCCAGTACTTC. Amino acid sequence: CASRPSGGETQYF.

The chain couples TRBV7-2 to TRBJ1-5; the match to TRBD1 covers 7 bases. The germline V gene has CDR1 SGHTA and CDR2 FQGNSA. V lost 4 bases to trimming and J lost 0 bases; unmatched junction nucleotides: 6. This CDR3 has 16 amino acids. CDR3 in amino acids: CASSSPTGLSNQPQHF. Here the CDR3 DNA reads TGTGCCAGCAGCTCTCCGACAGGGCTTAGCAATCAGCCCCAGCATTTT.